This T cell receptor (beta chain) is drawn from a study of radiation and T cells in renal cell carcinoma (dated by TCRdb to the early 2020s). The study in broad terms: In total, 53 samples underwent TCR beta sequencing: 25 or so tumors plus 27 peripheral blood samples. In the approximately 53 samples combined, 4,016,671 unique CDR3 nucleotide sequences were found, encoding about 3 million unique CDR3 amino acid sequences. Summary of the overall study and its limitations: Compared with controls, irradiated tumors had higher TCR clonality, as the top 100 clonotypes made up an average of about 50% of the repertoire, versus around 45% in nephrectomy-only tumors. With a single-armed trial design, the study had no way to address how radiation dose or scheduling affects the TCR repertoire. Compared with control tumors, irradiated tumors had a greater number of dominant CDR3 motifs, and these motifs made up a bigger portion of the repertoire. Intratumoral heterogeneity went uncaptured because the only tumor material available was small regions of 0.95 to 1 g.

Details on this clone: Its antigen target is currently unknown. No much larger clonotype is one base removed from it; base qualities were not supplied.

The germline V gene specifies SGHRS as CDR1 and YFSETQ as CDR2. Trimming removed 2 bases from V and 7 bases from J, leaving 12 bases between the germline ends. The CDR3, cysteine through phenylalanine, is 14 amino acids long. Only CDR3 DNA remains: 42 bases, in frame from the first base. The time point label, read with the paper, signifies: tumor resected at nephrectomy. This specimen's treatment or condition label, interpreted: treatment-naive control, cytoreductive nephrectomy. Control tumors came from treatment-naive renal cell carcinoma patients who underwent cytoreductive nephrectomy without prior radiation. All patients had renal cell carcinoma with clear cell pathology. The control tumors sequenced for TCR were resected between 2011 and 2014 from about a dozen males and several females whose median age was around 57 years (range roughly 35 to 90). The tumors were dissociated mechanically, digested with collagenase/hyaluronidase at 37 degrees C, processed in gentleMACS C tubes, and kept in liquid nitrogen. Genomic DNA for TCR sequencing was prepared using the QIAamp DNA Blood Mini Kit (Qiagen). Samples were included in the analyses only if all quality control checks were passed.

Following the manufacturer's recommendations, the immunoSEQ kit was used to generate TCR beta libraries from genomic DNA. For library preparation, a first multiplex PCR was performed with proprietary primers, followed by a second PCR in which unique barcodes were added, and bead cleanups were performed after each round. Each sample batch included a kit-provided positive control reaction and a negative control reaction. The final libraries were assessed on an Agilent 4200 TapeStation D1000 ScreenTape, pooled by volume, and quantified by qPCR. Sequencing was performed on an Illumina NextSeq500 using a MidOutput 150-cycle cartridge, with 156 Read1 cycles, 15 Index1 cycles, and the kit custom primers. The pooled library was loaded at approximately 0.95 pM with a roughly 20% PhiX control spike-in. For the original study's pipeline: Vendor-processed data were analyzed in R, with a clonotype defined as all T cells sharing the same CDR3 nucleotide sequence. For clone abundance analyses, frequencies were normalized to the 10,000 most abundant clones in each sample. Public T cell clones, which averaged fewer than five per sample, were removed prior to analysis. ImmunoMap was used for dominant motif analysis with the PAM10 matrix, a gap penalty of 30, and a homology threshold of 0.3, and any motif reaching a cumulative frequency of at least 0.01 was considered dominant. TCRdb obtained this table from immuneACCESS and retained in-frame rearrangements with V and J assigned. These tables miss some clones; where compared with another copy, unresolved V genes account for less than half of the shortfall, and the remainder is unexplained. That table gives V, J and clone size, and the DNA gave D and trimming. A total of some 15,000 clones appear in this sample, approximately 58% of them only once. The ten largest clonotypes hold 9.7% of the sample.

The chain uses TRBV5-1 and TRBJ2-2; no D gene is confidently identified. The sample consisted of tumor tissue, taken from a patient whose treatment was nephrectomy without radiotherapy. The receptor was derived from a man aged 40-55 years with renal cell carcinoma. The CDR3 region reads CASSLSANGGELFF. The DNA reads TGCGCCAGCAGCTTATCGGCCAACGGCGGGGAGCTGTTTTTT.